This T cell receptor (beta chain) was sequenced for a study of CD8+ T cells in alopecia areata. Findings and caveats of the study: Administration of tofacitinib significantly diminished scalp clonality and expanded CD8+ clones within the top 100. Higher clonality and more expanded CD8+ clones appeared in lesional than normal scalp.

From germline, CDR1 is MGHRA and CDR2 YSYEKL. CDR3 size: 15 residues. V dropped 4 bases and J dropped 8 bases, with 15 bases sitting between them. Points on this clone: Its antigen is still unknown.

Treatment indicated: oral pan-JAK inhibitor, 5-10 mg twice daily. From alopecia areata patients, lesional scalp punch biopsies and peripheral blood were collected. In each case, RNA was isolated and then reverse transcribed into cDNA as the sequencing template. The protocol was immunoSEQ multiplex PCR, while the TCRdb copy is restricted to in-frame clones and leaves out a portion. Found here are 250,000 to 350,000 clones, around three fifths of them singletons; the top ten hold around 0.92%. The J gene is TRBJ1-6, the V gene TRBV4-1; no definite D call. Here the sequenced sample was CD4+ T cells sorted from blood, taken at approximately week 52, from a patient treated with tofacitinib. The receptor was derived from a human donor with alopecia areata. The CDR3 reads CASSLRRGLDSPLHF. The CDR3 DNA follows: TGCGCCAGCAGCCTAAGGCGGGGTCTGGATTCACCCCTCCACTTT.